This T cell receptor (beta chain) was found in a study of blood T cell repertoires in COVID-19. Across the study: Samples taken during acute and convalescent COVID-19 were collected in the United States, Italy and Spain.

Deletions cut 5 bases from V and 2 bases from J, with 19 bases between. Germline V gene sequence: CDR1 LNHDA, CDR2 SQIVND (reference sequence). The CDR3 is 16 amino acids. How the authors handled the data: By means of reference gene primer amplification, nucleated cell counts were estimated. TCRdb keeps only in-frame clones here, not all; method: immunoSEQ multiplex PCR. V, J and clone size were drawn from that table, and D and trimming were deduced from the DNA. The profile shows a few hundred thousand clones, about 90% of them singletons. The sample was peripheral blood. The chain has TRBV19 and TRBJ2-7; a possible D gene is TRBD2 (6 bases). This sequence was found in a man aged 35 to 55 with acute or convalescent COVID-19. The CDR3, as DNA: TGTGCCAGTAGTCCCTCGGGGGTCGGTGTTCCCTACGAGCAGTACTTC. It yields the protein CASSPSGVGVPYEQYF. Full variable domain (missing parts from reference TRBV19 and TRBJ2-7): DGGITQSPKYLFRKEGQNVTLSCEQNLNHDAMYWYRQDPGQGLRLIYYSQIVNDFQKGDIAEGYSVSREKKESFPLTVTSAQKNPTAFYLCASSPSGVGVPYEQYFGPGTRLTVT.